These 30 T cell receptor beta chains share one sample of origin, sequenced in a study of shared clonotypes between healthy human individuals. Terminally differentiated effector memory CD45RA+ cells were left out of the naive CD8 fraction, which was CD45RO-negative and positively selected for CCR7. Only in-frame clones appear in the TCRdb table, and some are missing; sequencing was by immunoSEQ multiplex PCR. The sample lists some 2.1 million clones; approximately 95% were seen once. The sample was naive CD8+ T cells sorted from blood. All receptors derive from a man between 18 and 35 years old in good health.

This chain joins TRBV6-6 and TRBJ2-7; a possible D gene is TRBD1 (6 bases). V lost 5 bases and J lost 0, with 11 bases in between. The CDR3 length is 14 residues. Germline assignment: CDR1 MNHNY and CDR2 SVGAGI (reference sequence). As DNA, the CDR3 is TGTGCCAGCAGTAGGACAGAAAACTCCTACGAGCAGTACTTC. Amino acids: CASSRTENSYEQYF.

V usage is TRBV5-1 and J usage is TRBJ2-2, with 13 nucleotides matching TRBD2. V dropped 4 bases and J dropped 5; count of bases not matched to a gene: 8. CDR3 length: 17 residues. In germline, CDR1 is SGHRS, CDR2 YFSETQ. In DNA, the CDR3 is TGCGCCAGCAGCCCCCGACTAGCGGGAGGTTTAACCGGGGAGCTGTTTTTT. It encodes CASSPRLAGGLTGELFF.

The chain has TRBV6-6 and TRBJ2-5, with TRBD1 matching over 7 bases. V was pared by 5 bases and J by 1 base, with 4 bases of the junction left unmatched. This CDR3 spans 14 amino acids. Germline V gives CDR1 MNHNY, CDR2 SVGAGI (reference sequence). In nucleotides, the CDR3 is TGTGCCAGCAGTCTGGGACAGACCCAAGAGACCCAGTACTTC. The encoded protein is CASSLGQTQETQYF.

V gene TRBV27 combines with J gene TRBJ2-7, with TRBD2 matching 10 bases. The CDR3 is 16 amino acids. Germline CDR1 is MNHEY and CDR2 is SMNVEV (reference sequence). The ends lost 3 bases at V and 0 bases at J; junction bases unmatched: 5. For the CDR3, the DNA is TGTGCCAGCAGTTTTACCCGGACTAGCGGCTCCTACGAGCAGTACTTC. This gives the protein CASSFTRTSGSYEQYF.

The chain employs TRBV5-1 and TRBJ1-1; D gene unclear. CDR1 is SGHRS and CDR2 is YFSETQ in the germline V gene. This CDR3 has 18 residues. V lost 0 bases and J lost 0, with 18 bases in between. DNA of the CDR3: TGCGCCAGCAGCTTGGAAATTAGGACGGGTTTTATGAACACTGAAGCTTTCTTT. It encodes CASSLEIRTGFMNTEAFF. The full variable domain, in which reference TRBV5-1 and TRBJ1-1 provide the parts outside the CDR3, is KAGVTQTPRYLIKTRGQQVTLSCSPISGHRSVSWYQQTPGQGLQFLFEYFSETQRNKGNFPGRFSGRQFSNSRSEMNVSTLELGDSALYLCASSLEIRTGFMNTEAFFGQGTRLTVV.

This rearrangement joins TRBV4-3 to TRBJ2-1; 8 bases are shared with TRBD2. CDR3 length equals 14 residues. V shed 4 bases, J shed 8 bases, and the junction held 7 bases outside the gene matches. Germline V gene data show CDR1 as LGHNA and CDR2 as YSLEER. CDR3 sequence (DNA): TGCGCCAGCAGCCCGGGACTAGGGAGGGATGAGCAGTTCTTC. It specifies CASSPGLGRDEQFF.

The J gene is TRBJ1-1, the V gene TRBV27; 7 bases match TRBD1. The CDR3 length is 14 residues. J gave up 5 bases and V 3 bases, and 6 bases lay outside the gene matches. The germline CDR1 and CDR2 sequences are MNHEY and SMNVEV (reference sequence). In nucleotides, the CDR3 is TGTGCCAGCAGTTTCCAGACAGGGCATACTGAAGCTTTCTTT. The encoded protein is CASSFQTGHTEAFF.

This sequence joins TRBV15 and TRBJ1-2, with D uncertain. There are 14 residues in the CDR3. Germline V CDR1 and CDR2: LNHNV, YYDKDF (reference sequence). Trimming took 3 bases from V and 5 from J, leaving 13 bases between them. CDR3 coding DNA: TGTGCCACCAGCAGCGGTACGGCCTTATATGGCTACACCTTC. Translating it yields CATSSGTALYGYTF.

The chain links TRBV30 to TRBJ2-5; D not certain. V was pared by 0 bases and J by 4 bases, with 9 bases between. CDR1 is GTSNPN and CDR2 is SVGIG in the germline V gene (reference sequence). The CDR3 runs 13 residues. CDR3 DNA sequence: TGTGCCTGGAGTGTCGGTAGCTTAGAGACCCAGTACTTC. Encoded protein: CAWSVGSLETQYF.

The rearrangement links TRBV6-6 to TRBJ2-7; D gene unclear. CDR1 is MNHNY and CDR2 is SVGAGI in the germline V gene (reference sequence). This CDR3 has 12 residues. V gave up 4 bases and J gave up 3 bases, with 7 bases separating them. The CDR3 sequence is CASSLDDYEQYF. CDR3 sequence (DNA): TGTGCCAGCAGTTTAGACGACTACGAGCAGTACTTC.

In its sample, this clone was seen once. J is TRBJ2-6 and V is TRBV27; D is unresolved. V shed 7 bases and J shed 1 base, with 2 bases lying between them. Germline assignment: CDR1 MNHEY and CDR2 SMNVEV (reference sequence). This CDR3 region has 12 residues. The CDR3, as DNA: TGTGCCAGCACTTCTGGGGCCAACGTCCTGACTTTC. It is translated as CASTSGANVLTF.

The chain uses TRBV7-2 and TRBJ2-7; D gene uncertain. The CDR3 is 15 amino acids. From germline, CDR1 is SGHTA and CDR2 FQGNSA. V was clipped by 1 base and J by 1 base, with 11 bases between them. The CDR3 protein is CASSLEGGLSYEQYF. In nucleotides, the CDR3 is TGTGCCAGCAGCTTAGAGGGCGGTCTGTCCTACGAGCAGTACTTC.

CDR3 DNA: TGTGCCAGCAGCGTTTACGGGGGTCCCCTCCACTTT. Its protein is CASSVYGGPLHF. This chain joins TRBV7-3 and TRBJ1-6; a possible D gene is TRBD1 (5 bases). This CDR3 is built from 12 residues. V shed 5 bases and J shed 13 bases, with 12 bases lying between them. CDR1 is SGHTA, CDR2 FQGTGA, per germline.

The rearrangement joins TRBV4-1 to TRBJ2-1; the match to TRBD2 covers 8 bases. Germline V gene data show CDR1 as MGHRA and CDR2 as YSYEKL. The CDR3 covers 17 residues. V was clipped by 3 bases and J by 3 bases; unmatched bases: 10. CDR3 DNA sequence: TGCGCCAGCAGCCAGACGGCGGGAGGTCCCCTCTACAATGAGCAGTTCTTC. It encodes CASSQTAGGPLYNEQFF.

The chain couples TRBV29-1 to TRBJ2-5, with 9 bases lining up with TRBD1. Germline lookup yields CDR1 SQVTM and CDR2 ANQGSEA. The ends lost 6 bases at V and 1 base at J; junction bases unmatched: 3. The CDR3 extends over 13 amino acids. The CDR3 protein is CSVQGQGQETQYF. The CDR3 coding sequence is TGCAGCGTCCAGGGACAGGGCCAAGAGACCCAGTACTTC.

This chain connects TRBV28 to TRBJ2-3; weak D call: TRBD1 (6 bases). This CDR3 contains 15 residues. Germline V CDR1 and CDR2: MDHEN, SYDVKM. Trimming cost V 3 bases and J 1 base, with 11 bases left between them. The CDR3 sequence is CASSLGAAGTDTQYF. The CDR3 DNA reads TGTGCCAGCAGTTTGGGGGCAGCGGGCACAGATACGCAGTATTTT.

The gene calls are TRBV10-3 and TRBJ1-1; unclear D gene. The V end lost 3 bases, the J end lost 1 base, and 9 bases lay between the germline ends. The CDR3 length is 14 residues. CDR1 ENHRY and CDR2 SYGVKD come from the germline V gene. The CDR3 region is CAISDVRPNTEAFF. The CDR3 nucleotides are TGTGCCATCAGTGATGTCAGACCGAACACTGAAGCTTTCTTT.

The chain links TRBV4-1 to TRBJ1-6, with 9 positions matching TRBD1. The germline gives CDR1 MGHRA, CDR2 YSYEKL. This CDR3 comprises 15 residues. Germline trimming cut 6 bases from V and 13 bases from J; bases unmatched to any gene: 13. The CDR3 is CASRPPGQGKVPLHF. The CDR3 nucleotides read TGCGCCAGCAGACCCCCCGGACAGGGGAAAGTCCCCCTCCACTTT.

V and J are TRBV9 and TRBJ2-1; D uncertain. This CDR3 region has 13 residues. V dropped 2 bases and J dropped 7 bases, with 10 bases sitting between them. The germline V gene encodes CDR1 SGDLS and CDR2 YYNGEE. CDR3 amino acids: CASSVESGNEQFF. Here the CDR3 DNA reads TGTGCCAGCAGCGTTGAGAGTGGGAATGAGCAGTTCTTC.

The chain is built from TRBV6-5 and TRBJ2-5; D may be TRBD2 (5 bases). V dropped 0 bases and J dropped 5 bases, with 10 bases sitting between them. The CDR3 spans 14 residues. Germline V gene sequence: CDR1 MNHEY, CDR2 SVGAGI. CDR3 bases: TGTGCCAGCAGTTACTCGATGGAGGCGGAGACCCAGTACTTC. It specifies CASSYSMEAETQYF.

The chain combines TRBV7-6 with TRBJ1-6; no clear D gene. The germline V and J ends were trimmed by 1 base and 4 bases, with 2 bases remaining between them. This CDR3 is 13 amino acids long. Germline loops: CDR1 SGHVS, CDR2 FNYEAQ. The CDR3 region is CASSLGYNSPLHF. The DNA of the CDR3 is TGTGCCAGCAGCTTAGGGTATAATTCACCCCTCCACTTT.

The V and J genes are TRBV11-2 and TRBJ2-5; D gene uncertain. This CDR3 has 12 amino acids. V lost 2 bases and J lost 5, with 6 bases in between. CDR1 is SGHAT, CDR2 FQNNGV, per germline. CDR3 loop: CASSLNSETQYF. DNA of the CDR3: TGTGCCAGCAGCTTAAATTCGGAGACCCAGTACTTC.

This rearrangement joins TRBV30 to TRBJ1-1; the match to TRBD1 covers 8 bases. The CDR3 has 13 amino acids. With V trimmed by 2 bases and J by 5 bases, 4 bases remained unmatched. Germline CDR1 reads GTSNPN; CDR2 reads SVGIG (reference sequence). CDR3 in amino acids: CAWSYDRGTEAFF. The CDR3 nucleotides read TGTGCCTGGAGTTACGACAGGGGAACTGAAGCTTTCTTT.

This clone appeared a single time. V gene TRBV10-3 combines with J gene TRBJ2-7, with a tentative D call TRBD2 (5 bases). The V and J ends lost 2 bases and 3 bases respectively, with 11 bases between them. Per the germline V gene, CDR1 is ENHRY and CDR2 is SYGVKD. The CDR3 is 14 amino acids. For the CDR3, the DNA is TGTGCCATCAGTGAGCCGGGATTAATCTACGAGCAGTACTTC. Translating it yields CAISEPGLIYEQYF.

The chain is built from TRBV11-1 and TRBJ1-2; no clear D. The germline V gene has CDR1 SGHAT and CDR2 FQDESV (reference sequence). V lost 1 base and J 4 bases, leaving 13 bases between the germline ends. The CDR3 is 15 residues long. The CDR3 DNA reads TGTGCCAGCAGCTTAGAAGTTGGACTTTCCTATGGCTACACCTTC. Its translation is CASSLEVGLSYGYTF. Together with reference TRBV11-1 and TRBJ1-2, the CDR3 gives the full variable domain: EAEVAQSPRYKITEKSQAVAFWCDPISGHATLYWYRQILGQGPELLVQFQDESVVDDSQLPKDRFSAERLKGVDSTLKIQPAELGDSAMYLCASSLEVGLSYGYTFGSGTRLTVV.

The V and J genes are TRBV4-1 and TRBJ2-1; 9 bases align to TRBD1. The V gene's germline CDR1 is MGHRA and CDR2 YSYEKL. J was trimmed by 9 bases and V by 2 bases; bases with no gene match: 5. The CDR3 sequence is 14 residues long. DNA of the CDR3: TGCGCCAGCAGCCAACGGGACAGGGCTACTGAGCAGTTCTTC. It is translated as CASSQRDRATEQFF.

The rearrangement uses TRBV30 and TRBJ2-1; 12 positions agree with TRBD1. The germline V gene encodes CDR1 GTSNPN and CDR2 SVGIG (reference sequence). CDR3 size: 14 residues. J lost 9 bases, V lost 1 base, and 4 bases had no gene match. The CDR3 spells CAWSAGQGAVEQFF. The CDR3 nucleotides read TGTGCCTGGAGTGCGGGACAGGGGGCGGTTGAGCAGTTCTTC.

In the case of this clone: The germline gene is not matched at one end of the junction; a read error may be the cause. V usage is TRBV5-6 and J usage is TRBJ1-2, with 8 positions matching TRBD1. Germline lookup yields CDR1 SGHDT and CDR2 YYEEEE. This CDR3 has 12 residues. CDR3 region: CASSGQGTNIAF. CDR3 nucleotide sequence: TGTGCCAGCAGCGGACAGGGAACCAATATCGCCTTC.

The chain is built from TRBV5-6 and TRBJ2-5, with D unclear. The CDR3 totals 13 residues. Trimming shortened V by 4 bases and J by 3 bases, and 10 bases separated the two germline ends. Germline CDR1 SGHDT, CDR2 YYEEEE. The CDR3 DNA reads as TGTGCCAGCAGCCTGGATCTTGAAGAGACCCAGTACTTC. The encoded protein is CASSLDLEETQYF.

This clone has just one count. The same CDR3 is also encoded by other DNA sequences in this sample. The gene calls are TRBV28 and TRBJ1-5, with 7 bases aligning to TRBD1. Trimming cost V 5 bases and J 2 bases; bases outside gene matches: 6. CDR1 is MDHEN and CDR2 is SYDVKM in the germline V gene. This CDR3 is built from 15 residues. The CDR3 protein is CASSRDREGNQPQHF. CDR3 DNA: TGTGCCAGCAGTAGAGACAGGGAAGGCAATCAGCCCCAGCATTTT.